The T cell receptor (beta chain) described here comes from a study of PD-1 blockade in classical Hodgkin lymphoma. Using immunoSEQ multiplex PCR, the repertoire was profiled, and TCRdb retains in-frame clones only, with some absent. The repertoire holds nearly 25,000 clones, with 80% as singletons. This CDR3 has 17 amino acids. CDR1 and CDR2 from the germline V gene are MGHRA and YSYEKL. With 2 bases clipped from V and 4 bases from J, the junction kept 13 bases outside the gene matches. A word on this clone: Its antigen is not known.

Points from the study as a whole: Underlying causes for the observed repertoire differences were not defined, possibly disease activity or prior therapy.

Relapse was seen in all patients after autologous stem cell transplantation, and brentuximab vedotin exposure was variable. The origin of this receptor is a human donor with classical Hodgkin lymphoma. This sequence joins TRBV4-1 and TRBJ1-2; 7 nucleotides match TRBD1. The material sequenced was peripheral blood mononuclear cells (PBMCs), taken at baseline. In nucleotides, the CDR3 is TGCGCCAGCAGCCAAACAGGGGACAACCTTTTATCCTATGGCTACACCTTC. Translation: CASSQTGDNLLSYGYTF.